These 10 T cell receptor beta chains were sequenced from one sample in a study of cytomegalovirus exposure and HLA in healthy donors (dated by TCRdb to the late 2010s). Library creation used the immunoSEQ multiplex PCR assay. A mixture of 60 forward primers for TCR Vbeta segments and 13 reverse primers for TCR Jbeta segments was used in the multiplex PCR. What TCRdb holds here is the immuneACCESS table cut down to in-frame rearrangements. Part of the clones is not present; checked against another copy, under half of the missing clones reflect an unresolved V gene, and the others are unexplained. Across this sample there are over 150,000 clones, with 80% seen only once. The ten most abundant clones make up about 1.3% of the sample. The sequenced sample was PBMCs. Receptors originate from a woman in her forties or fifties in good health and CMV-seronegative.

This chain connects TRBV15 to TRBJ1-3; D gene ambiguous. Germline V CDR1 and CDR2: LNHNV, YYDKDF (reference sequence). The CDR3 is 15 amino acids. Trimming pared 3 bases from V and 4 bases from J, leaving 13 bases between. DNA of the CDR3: TGTGCCACCAGCAGGGTACCTGGAGGGGGAAACACCATATATTTT. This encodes CATSRVPGGGNTIYF.

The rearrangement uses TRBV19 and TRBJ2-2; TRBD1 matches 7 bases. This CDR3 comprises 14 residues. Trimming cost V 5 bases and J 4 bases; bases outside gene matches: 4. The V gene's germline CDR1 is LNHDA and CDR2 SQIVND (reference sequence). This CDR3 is CASSSDRATGELFF. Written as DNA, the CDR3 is TGTGCCAGTAGTTCCGACAGGGCCACCGGGGAGCTGTTTTTT.

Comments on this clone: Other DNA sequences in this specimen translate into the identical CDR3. CDR3 DNA sequence: TGTGCCAGCAGCCTCGGACAGGGCTATGGCTACACCTTC. Protein product: CASSLGQGYGYTF. The J gene is TRBJ1-2, the V gene TRBV7-2; TRBD1 aligns across 8 bases. CDR1 SGHTA and CDR2 FQGNSA come from the germline V gene. V shed 5 bases and J 4 bases; nucleotides not matched to a gene: 3. The CDR3 consists of 13 residues.

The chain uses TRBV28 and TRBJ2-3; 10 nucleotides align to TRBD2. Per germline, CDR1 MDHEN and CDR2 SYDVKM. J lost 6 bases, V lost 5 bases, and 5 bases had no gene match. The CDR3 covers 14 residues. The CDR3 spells CASSRSSGGDTQYF. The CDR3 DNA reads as TGTGCCAGCAGTAGGTCTAGCGGGGGTGATACGCAGTATTTT.

CDR3 DNA: TGTGCCAGCAGAATGGCGGGAGCCAGCACAGATACGCAGTATTTT. As protein: CASRMAGASTDTQYF. The chain is built from TRBV9 and TRBJ2-3, with 7 bases identical to TRBD2. The CDR3 is 15 residues long. Germline assignment: CDR1 SGDLS and CDR2 YYNGEE. Losses at the gene ends were 5 bases for V and 0 bases for J; bases not matched to a gene: 6.

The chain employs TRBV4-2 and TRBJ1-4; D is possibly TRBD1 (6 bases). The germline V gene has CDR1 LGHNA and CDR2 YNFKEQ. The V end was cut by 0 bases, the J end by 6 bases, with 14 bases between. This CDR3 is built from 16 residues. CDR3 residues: CASSQDSAGADEKLFF. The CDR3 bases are TGTGCCAGCAGCCAAGATTCTGCAGGGGCTGATGAAAAACTGTTTTTT.

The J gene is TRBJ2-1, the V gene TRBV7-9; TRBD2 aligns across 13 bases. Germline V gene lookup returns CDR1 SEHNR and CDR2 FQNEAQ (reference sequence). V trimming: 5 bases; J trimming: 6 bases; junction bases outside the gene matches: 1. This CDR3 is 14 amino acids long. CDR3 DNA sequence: TGTGCCAGCAGCCGACTAGCGGGAGGCAATGAGCAGTTCTTC. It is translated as CASSRLAGGNEQFF.

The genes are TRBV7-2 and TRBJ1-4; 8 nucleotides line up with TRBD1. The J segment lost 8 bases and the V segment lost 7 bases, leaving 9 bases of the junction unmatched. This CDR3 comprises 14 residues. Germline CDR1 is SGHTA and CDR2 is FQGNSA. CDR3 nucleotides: TGTGCCAGCAAGCTTCAGGGGGCCTCAGAAAAACTGTTTTTT. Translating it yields CASKLQGASEKLFF.

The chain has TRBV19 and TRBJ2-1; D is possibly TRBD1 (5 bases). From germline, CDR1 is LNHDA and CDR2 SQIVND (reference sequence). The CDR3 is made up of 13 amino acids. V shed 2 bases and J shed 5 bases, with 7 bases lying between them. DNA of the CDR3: TGTGCCAGTAGTATAAAGGGGAACAATGAGCAGTTCTTC. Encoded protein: CASSIKGNNEQFF.

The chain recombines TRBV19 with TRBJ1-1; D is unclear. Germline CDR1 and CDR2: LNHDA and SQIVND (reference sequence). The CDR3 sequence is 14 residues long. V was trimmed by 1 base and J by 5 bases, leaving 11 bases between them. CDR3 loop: CASSIGSRGTEAFF. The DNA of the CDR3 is TGTGCCAGTAGTATAGGCTCCCGAGGAACTGAAGCTTTCTTT.